This TCR beta chain was sequenced for a study of tumor and adjacent non-tumor tissue in lung cancer. In the study overall: The patients, 10 men and 5 women, were roughly 30 to 76 with stage I to III disease. Samples averaged about 3.8 million productive TCRbeta reads each. Study-wide points: In normal lung, the top 100 clones were significantly more dominant than in tumor.

A remark on this clonotype: Its specificity is unknown.

The library came from three nested PCR rounds adapted from ARM-PCR protocols. TCRdb analysed the multiplex PCR reads with MiXCR anew, one entry per CDR3 protein. This table has more than 75,000 distinct CDR3 sequences, 80% appearing once. This sample's RNA came from whole unsorted tissue. The normal lung tissue was taken more than 3 cm from the tumor edge. Trimming stripped 6 bases from V and 12 bases from J, with 20 bases between. CDR3 length: 12 amino acids. The V gene's germline CDR1 is SQVTM and CDR2 ANQGSEA. The TCR comes from a man between 60 and 70 years old with small cell lung cancer. The genes are TRBV29-1 and TRBJ1-1; perhaps TRBD1 as D (5 bases). Material: distant non-tumor lung tissue. The CDR3 spells CSVRGDGERTFF. CDR3 sequence (DNA): TGCAGCGTGAGGGGAGACGGGGAAAGGACTTTCTTT. The full variable domain, with the rest looked up from reference TRBV29-1 and TRBJ1-1, is SAVISQKPSRDICQRGTSLTIQCQVDSQVTMMFWYRQQPGQSLTLIATANQGSEATYESGFVIDKFPISRPNLTFSTLTVSNMSPEDSSIYLCSVRGDGERTFFGQGTRLTVV.